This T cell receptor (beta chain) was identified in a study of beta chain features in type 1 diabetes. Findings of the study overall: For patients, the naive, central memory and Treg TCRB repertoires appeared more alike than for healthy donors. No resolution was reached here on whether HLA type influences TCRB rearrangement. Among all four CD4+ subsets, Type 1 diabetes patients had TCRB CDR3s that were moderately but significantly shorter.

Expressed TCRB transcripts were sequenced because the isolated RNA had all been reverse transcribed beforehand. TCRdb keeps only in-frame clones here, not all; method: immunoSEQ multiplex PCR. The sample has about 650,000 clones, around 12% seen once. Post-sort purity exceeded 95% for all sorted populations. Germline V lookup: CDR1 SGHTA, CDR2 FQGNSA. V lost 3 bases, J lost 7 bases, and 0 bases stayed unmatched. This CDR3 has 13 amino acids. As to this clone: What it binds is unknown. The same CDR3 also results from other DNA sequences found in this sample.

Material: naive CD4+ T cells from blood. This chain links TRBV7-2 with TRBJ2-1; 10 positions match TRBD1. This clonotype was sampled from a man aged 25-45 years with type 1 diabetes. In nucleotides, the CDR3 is TGTGCCAGCAGCTTGGACAGGGGGAATGAGCAGTTCTTC. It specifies CASSLDRGNEQFF.